The 32 T cell receptor beta chains below come from one sample, sequenced in a study of blood T cells in healthy people across ages. Together with a sample-barcoded 5' primer, a J-beta primer mix was included in a second PCR lasting about 6 to 11 cycles. TCRdb ran MiXCR on the 5' RACE reads and lists one entry per CDR3 protein. The sample records about 1.5 million distinct CDR3 sequences, around 39% being singletons. Sequencing was done on a sample of blood. The origin of the receptors is a woman aged 18-29 years in good health.

This clonotype was found once. The V gene is TRBV5-5, the J gene TRBJ2-2; D is unresolved. The CDR3 length is 14 residues. CDR1 SGHKS and CDR2 YYEKEE come from the germline V gene (reference sequence). V dropped 4 bases and J dropped 6 bases, with 13 bases sitting between them. The CDR3 loop reads CASSVSTDAGELFF. CDR3 sequence (DNA): TGTGCCAGCAGCGTGTCAACGGACGCCGGGGAGCTGTTTTTT.

V and J are TRBV7-2 and TRBJ2-2; 8 bases fit TRBD2. Germline CDR1 reads SGHTA; CDR2 reads FQGNSA. The CDR3 sequence is 14 residues long. V was pared by 10 bases and J by 2 bases, with 6 bases of the junction left unmatched. The CDR3 sequence: CATGTSGNTGELFF. In DNA form, the CDR3 reads TGTGCCACCGGAACTAGCGGCAACACCGGGGAGCTGTTTTTT.

The DNA for the CDR3 is TGTGCCAGCAGCTCGGACACGGCCATGAAGGGCTACACCTTC. It is translated as CASSSDTAMKGYTF. The genes are TRBV7-2 and TRBJ1-2, with a tentative D call TRBD1 (5 bases). Germline CDR1 SGHTA, CDR2 FQGNSA. This CDR3 comprises 14 residues. V lost 4 bases and J lost 8, with 17 bases in between. The variable domain in full, completed from reference TRBV7-2 and TRBJ1-2, reads GAGVSQSPSNKVTEKGKDVELRCDPISGHTALYWYRQSLGQGLEFLIYFQGNSAPDKSGLPSDRFSAERTGGSVSTLTIQRTQQEDSAVYLCASSSDTAMKGYTFGSGTRLTVV.

This clonotype was counted between two and nine times. The rearrangement uses TRBV10-1 and TRBJ2-5; D uncertain. Germline CDR1 and CDR2: WNHNN and SYGVQD (reference sequence). Trimming took 6 bases from V and 0 from J, leaving 23 bases between them. The CDR3 is 18 amino acids. The CDR3 is CASRPFGRREKYQETQYF. CDR3 coding DNA: TGCGCCAGCAGGCCTTTTGGGCGGCGAGAGAAGTACCAAGAGACCCAGTACTTC.

The chain carries TRBV28 and TRBJ2-7; the D is unclear. CDR3 length equals 13 residues. Germline V gene data show CDR1 as MDHEN and CDR2 as SYDVKM. V lost 4 bases, J lost 6 bases, and 13 bases lay in between. CDR3 coding DNA: TGTGCCAGCAGTTCGACGGCCCCACTCGAGCAGTACTTC. Its translation is CASSSTAPLEQYF.

In the case of this clonotype: Germline and junction disagree at one end, which may indicate a read error. This sequence joins TRBV15 and TRBJ2-7; D is unresolved. This CDR3 contains 13 residues. Germline lookup yields CDR1 LNHNV and CDR2 YYDKDF (reference sequence). The CDR3 sequence: CATSRGQYYERYF. CDR3 nucleotides: TGTGCCACCAGCAGAGGCCAGTACTACGAGCGGTACTTC.

The J gene is TRBJ2-3, the V gene TRBV6-1; 10 bases are shared with TRBD2. Germline V gene data show CDR1 as MNHNS and CDR2 as SASEGT. J lost 10 bases, V lost 6 bases, and 13 bases had no gene match. This CDR3 comprises 15 residues. CDR3 coding DNA: TGTGCCAGCAGCGACCCACCTAGCGGGAGACGGTCGCAGTATTTT. It translates to CASSDPPSGRRSQYF.

V is TRBV5-1 and J is TRBJ2-3, with D hard to call. V was trimmed by 4 bases and J by 6 bases, leaving 9 bases between them. The germline V gene has CDR1 SGHRS and CDR2 YFSETQ. CDR3 size: 12 residues. The CDR3 DNA reads as TGCGCCAGCAGCCCACATTGGGATACGCAGTATTTT. Its protein is CASSPHWDTQYF.

This sequence joins TRBV6-6 and TRBJ2-1, with 9 bases matching TRBD1. The CDR3 totals 16 residues. With V trimmed by 6 bases and J by 5 bases, 11 bases remained unmatched. The germline V gene has CDR1 MNHNY and CDR2 SVGAGI (reference sequence). The CDR3 nucleotides read TGTGCCAGCAGGGCCGCCGGGACAGGGACTAACAATGAGCAGTTCTTC. It is translated as CASRAAGTGTNNEQFF.

As to this clonotype: This could be a read error, since a much larger clone is one nucleotide away. The V gene is TRBV29-1, the J gene TRBJ2-5; possible D gene TRBD2, 5 bases. Germline loops: CDR1 SQVTM, CDR2 ANQGSEA. This CDR3 is 12 amino acids long. CDR3 bases: TGCAGCGGTATGAGCGGCCAAGAGATCCAGTACTTC. The encoded protein is CSGMSGQEIQYF.

The chain joins TRBV27 to TRBJ2-7; tentatively, D is TRBD2 (5 bases). The CDR3 totals 13 residues. V was trimmed by 8 bases and J by 7 bases, leaving 18 bases between them. Per germline, CDR1 MNHEY and CDR2 SMNVEV (reference sequence). Written as DNA, the CDR3 is TGTGCCAGCCGCCTCTTAAGAGGGCGAGAGCAGTACTTC. It encodes CASRLLRGREQYF.

The chain couples TRBV27 to TRBJ2-7, with D unclear. The ends were cut back, 6 bases at V and 0 bases at J, with 9 bases in the middle. The CDR3 is 13 amino acids. From germline, CDR1 is MNHEY and CDR2 SMNVEV (reference sequence). CDR3 in DNA: TGTGCCAGCAGGAAGGATAGCTCCTACGAGCAGTACTTC. Its protein product is CASRKDSSYEQYF.

In the case of this clonotype: A much larger clone differs from this one at a single base, so this may be a read error. CDR3 protein: CASRYGTGGVAEAFF. DNA of the CDR3: TGTGCCAGCAGATACGGGACAGGGGGAGTCGCTGAAGCTTTCTTT. V usage is TRBV6-6 and J usage is TRBJ1-1; 11 positions match TRBD1. Trimming took 6 bases from V and 6 from J; bases not matched to a gene: 9. The germline V gene encodes CDR1 MNHNY and CDR2 SVGAGI (reference sequence). The CDR3 length is 15 residues.

The chain carries TRBV20-1 and TRBJ1-4, with 7 bases identical to TRBD1. J was trimmed by 4 bases and V by 4 bases; bases with no gene match: 6. The V gene's germline CDR1 is DFQATT and CDR2 SNEGSKA (reference sequence). This CDR3 is built from 14 residues. CDR3 in amino acids: CSATPGQRNEKLFF. The CDR3 DNA reads TGCAGTGCTACCCCGGGACAGCGTAATGAAAAACTGTTTTTT.

This chain connects TRBV20-1 to TRBJ2-4; 7 positions agree with TRBD2. The DNA end lines up better with TRBJ2-7; the J call may be wrong. CDR3 size: 11 residues. Looked up from germline, CDR1 is DFQATT and CDR2 is SNEGSKA (reference sequence). CDR3 DNA sequence: TGCAGGGCCCAGCGGGGCGGCGAGCAGTACTTC. This translates into CRAQRGGEQYF.

The chain links TRBV19 to TRBJ2-1; 9 bases map to TRBD2. Losses at the gene ends were 7 bases for V and 4 bases for J; bases not matched to a gene: 5. The CDR3 covers 14 residues. CDR1 and CDR2 (germline): LNHDA, SQIVND (reference sequence). CDR3 in DNA: TGTGCCAGTAAAGGCGGGGGGGGTTACAATGAGCAGTTCTTC. It yields the protein CASKGGGGYNEQFF.

The rearrangement joins TRBV29-1 to TRBJ1-4, with D possibly being TRBD1 (5 bases). V shed 6 bases and J shed 3 bases, with 11 bases lying between them. Germline CDR1 is SQVTM and CDR2 is ANQGSEA. The CDR3 has 13 amino acids. CDR3 sequence (DNA): TGCAGCGTGATGAGAGGGGCTAATGAAAAACTGTTTTTT. Protein: CSVMRGANEKLFF.

CDR3 sequence reads: CASPLAVSSYNEQFF. The CDR3, as DNA: TGTGCCAGCCCATTAGCCGTGAGCTCCTACAATGAGCAGTTCTTC. This sequence joins TRBV21-1 and TRBJ2-1. TRBV21-1 has pseudogene status. The CDR3 has 15 amino acids.

The J gene is TRBJ2-3, the V gene TRBV5-1; 10 nucleotides match TRBD1. The CDR3 is made up of 16 amino acids. The germline CDR1 and CDR2 sequences are SGHRS and YFSETQ. J was trimmed by 0 bases and V by 5 bases; bases with no gene match: 6. The CDR3 is CASRKGTGASTDTQYF. DNA of the CDR3: TGCGCCAGCAGGAAAGGGACAGGGGCGAGCACAGATACGCAGTATTTT.

This clonotype was recorded once. This chain links TRBV4-2 with TRBJ2-3, with 10 bases matching TRBD2. Germline CDR1 reads LGHNA; CDR2 reads YNFKEQ. CDR3 length: 17 residues. V shed 3 bases and J 1 base; nucleotides not matched to a gene: 7. CDR3 DNA: TGTGCCAGCAGCCACCCTGGACTAGCGGAGGGCACAGATACGCAGTATTTT. This encodes CASSHPGLAEGTDTQYF.

This chain connects TRBV20-1 to TRBJ1-5, with a tentative D call TRBD1 (6 bases). This CDR3 contains 12 residues. Trimming shortened V by 3 bases and J by 6 bases, and 9 bases separated the two germline ends. CDR1 is DFQATT and CDR2 is SNEGSKA in the germline V gene (reference sequence). Written as DNA, the CDR3 is TGCAGTGCTAGTCAACAGGGTCAGCCCCAGCATTTT. This codes for CSASQQGQPQHF.

J is TRBJ2-1 and V is TRBV6-2 or TRBV6-3, with a weak D call TRBD2 (6 bases). Germline V gives CDR1 MNHEY, CDR2 SVGEGT. V shed 4 bases and J shed 6 bases, with 13 bases lying between them. The CDR3 sequence is 14 residues long. CDR3 nucleotides: TGTGCCAGCAGTTCGGGAGAAGCCTCCAATGAGCAGTTCTTC. Protein sequence: CASSSGEASNEQFF.

The CDR3 sequence: CASSLEGLAGGGNEQFF. The CDR3, as DNA: TGTGCCAGCAGCTTAGAGGGACTAGCGGGAGGGGGCAATGAGCAGTTCTTC. The chain combines TRBV7-6 with TRBJ2-1; the match to TRBD2 covers 16 bases. After removal of 1 base from V and 6 bases from J, the junction contained 3 bases not matched to a gene. The CDR3 is 17 amino acids. Germline CDR1 SGHVS, CDR2 FNYEAQ. The variable domain in full, with the rest retrieved from reference TRBV7-6 and TRBJ2-1, is GAGVSQSPRYKVTKRGQDVALRCDPISGHVSLYWYRQALGQGPEFLTYFNYEAQQDKSGLPNDRFSAERPEGSISTLTIQRTEQRDSAMYRCASSLEGLAGGGNEQFFGPGTRLTVL.

The chain joins TRBV7-2 to TRBJ2-7; the match to TRBD2 covers 15 bases. Germline V gene lookup returns CDR1 SGHTA and CDR2 FQGNSA. V trimming: 2 bases; J trimming: 1 base; junction bases outside the gene matches: 9. The CDR3 consists of 19 residues. CDR3 sequence (DNA): TGTGCCAGCAGCTTACACCCGGGACTAGCGGGGGGATGGTCCTACGAGCAGTACTTC. Residues: CASSLHPGLAGGWSYEQYF.

This rearrangement joins TRBV2 to TRBJ2-3; D is uncertain. The CDR3 sequence is 13 residues long. Germline lookup yields CDR1 SNHLY and CDR2 FYNNEI. The ends were cut back, 6 bases at V and 5 bases at J, with 12 bases in the middle. The CDR3 region is CASRPDPGDTQYF. As DNA, the CDR3 is TGTGCCAGCAGACCCGATCCGGGAGATACGCAGTATTTT.

This clonotype was seen once. This rearrangement joins TRBV7-3 to TRBJ2-3; D not certain. There are 15 residues in the CDR3. CDR1 SGHTA and CDR2 FQGTGA come from the germline V gene. V was pared by 5 bases and J by 3 bases, with 15 bases between. CDR3 in DNA: TGTGCCAGCAGCCCCAACGGAAGGGTTACAGATACGCAGTATTTT. Translated, it gives CASSPNGRVTDTQYF.

This clonotype has a handful of counts. The rearrangement uses TRBV10-3 and TRBJ2-5; 8 bases map to TRBD1. There are 14 residues in the CDR3. V was clipped by 10 bases and J by 1 base; unmatched bases: 8. Germline V lookup: CDR1 ENHRY, CDR2 SYGVKD. The DNA for the CDR3 is TGTGCCACCCGGACAGGGCTGACCCAAGAGACCCAGTACTTC. It is translated as CATRTGLTQETQYF.

In this sample, this clonotype turned up a few times. This chain links TRBV29-1 with TRBJ2-1; 10 bases agree with TRBD1. From germline, CDR1 is SQVTM and CDR2 ANQGSEA. V gave up 2 bases and J gave up 9 bases; unmatched junction bases: 7. The CDR3 has 14 amino acids. This chain's CDR3 is CSVERDRGRGEQFF. CDR3 nucleotides: TGCAGCGTTGAAAGGGACAGGGGACGGGGTGAGCAGTTCTTC.

The chain couples TRBV3-1 to TRBJ1-1; D is unresolved. This CDR3 spans 14 amino acids. Germline V gene sequence: CDR1 LGHDT, CDR2 YNNKEL (reference sequence). V gave up 1 base and J gave up 1 base, with 7 bases separating them. In DNA form, the CDR3 reads TGTGCCAGCAGCCAAGGCGTTCAGAACACTGAAGCTTTCTTT. Protein: CASSQGVQNTEAFF.

This sequence joins TRBV20-1 and TRBJ2-1, with 9 bases fitting TRBD2. The assigned J gene may be wrong: the sequence end matches TRBJ2-7 better. Germline CDR1 reads DFQATT; CDR2 reads SNEGSKA (reference sequence). The CDR3 has 14 amino acids. The CDR3 loop reads CSATRASGDNEQYF. CDR3 in DNA: TGCAGTGCTACCCGGGCTAGCGGGGACAATGAGCAGTACTTC.

The J gene is TRBJ2-3, the V gene TRBV3-1; TRBD2 matches 9 bases. CDR3 size: 16 residues. Trimming removed 1 base from V and 6 bases from J; junction bases left unmatched: 8. Germline V gene data show CDR1 as LGHDT and CDR2 as YNNKEL (reference sequence). This chain's CDR3 is CASSQVGLAGRDTQYF. CDR3 DNA: TGTGCCAGCAGCCAAGTTGGTCTAGCGGGGAGGGATACGCAGTATTTT.

This clonotype was seen only once. The chain uses TRBV6-5 and TRBJ2-2; 8 bases match TRBD1. The CDR3 extends over 16 amino acids. Trimming took 5 bases from V and 1 from J; bases not matched to a gene: 6. Germline V CDR1 and CDR2: MNHEY, SVGAGI. CDR3 sequence: CASSIPGTGNTGELFF. The CDR3 DNA follows: TGTGCCAGCAGTATCCCGGGGACAGGGAACACCGGGGAGCTGTTTTTT.